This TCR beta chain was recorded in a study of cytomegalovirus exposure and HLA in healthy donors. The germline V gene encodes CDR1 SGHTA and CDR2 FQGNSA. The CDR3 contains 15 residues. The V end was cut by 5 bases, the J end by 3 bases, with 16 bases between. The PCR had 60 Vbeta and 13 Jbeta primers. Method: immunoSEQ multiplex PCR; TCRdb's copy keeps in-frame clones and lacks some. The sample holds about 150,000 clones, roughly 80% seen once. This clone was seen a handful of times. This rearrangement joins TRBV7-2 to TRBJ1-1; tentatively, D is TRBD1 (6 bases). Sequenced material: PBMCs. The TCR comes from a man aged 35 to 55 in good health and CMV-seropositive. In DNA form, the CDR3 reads TGTGCCAGCAGCCGCTGGGGGCAGGGAGACACTGAAGCTTTCTTT. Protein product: CASSRWGQGDTEAFF.